This T cell receptor beta chain comes out of a study of shared clonotypes between healthy human individuals. Germline V gene data show CDR1 as MGHRA and CDR2 as YSYEKL. This CDR3 spans 18 amino acids. The V segment lost 2 bases and the J segment 5 bases; nucleotides outside the gene matches: 10. Once extracted for a subset, genomic DNA was divided evenly among several immunoSEQ plates. Clones were sequenced by immunoSEQ multiplex PCR, and TCRdb holds only the in-frame ones, with some missing. Of about 1.1 million clones listed, about 72% are singletons. Sequences were obtained from memory CD4+ T cells from PBMCs. Specified subset: CD45RA-negative fraction. The source of this sequence is a man younger than 30 in good health. Some clones in this sample may be carry-over from other donors' samples. The chain carries TRBV4-1 and TRBJ2-7, with 15 bases fitting TRBD2. The CDR3 reads CASSQKGGTSGRRNEQYF. The DNA of the CDR3 is TGCGCCAGCAGCCAAAAAGGGGGGACTAGCGGGAGGAGGAACGAGCAGTACTTC.